Detailed here is one TCR beta chain. The antigen it recognizes is unknown. No base-level quality is on record; no much larger clone is a single base apart. The sample belongs to a study of blood T cell repertoires in COVID-19 (dated by TCRdb to the early 2020s). About the full investigation: Samples from collaborators originated in the United States, Italy and Spain and spanned both the acute and convalescent phases of COVID-19. Deeply sampled blood TCRbeta repertoires from subjects exposed to, actively infected with, or recovered from COVID-19 were included in the dataset. Where available, HLA class I and class II types were obtained from metadata supplied by the sample provider rather than from assay-based typing. The material from the prospective study consisted of cDNA or gDNA derived from T cells, B-cell-depleted T cells, or PBMCs. Nearly every sample came with metadata listing a de-identified subject ID, COVID-19 status, age in years and sex. The repertoires were made available in a free public database intended to serve as a resource for research on the immune response to SARS-CoV-2. The samples were drawn from two sources: the first 160 participants of the ongoing ImmuneRACE study, and over 950 subjects contributed by 6 global collaborators.

The collaborating institutions used their own protocols to collect whole blood in K2EDTA tubes. For TCRbeta analysis, collaborator samples were shipped as frozen whole blood, as isolated PBMCs, or as DNA extracted from either sample type. The study at large found these results: How much clinical and demographic metadata was included differed by source and by participant, and the metadata was provided uncurated.

The immunoSEQ Assay, a bias-controlled multiplex PCR, was used to amplify TCRbeta CDR3 regions from genomic DNA. In the authors' own workflow: Within the assay, amplification of reference gene primers was used to estimate how many nucleated cells each sample contained. To quantify the absolute abundance of each unique TCRbeta CDR3 rearrangement, sequence reads were collapsed and filtered. For each sample, productive Simpson clonality was calculated as the square root of Simpson's diversity index across productive rearrangements. Not all clones reach the TCRdb copy of this immuneACCESS table, which keeps in-frame sequences only. Checked studies attribute under half of the gap to unresolved V genes and leave the rest unexplained. V and J calls and clone size are as listed in that table; D and trimming were resolved from the DNA. Here the sample has under 200,000 clones; more than 80% occur a single time. Of the sample, approximately 0.5% falls within the top ten clones.

Taken from cysteine to phenylalanine, the CDR3 has 14 residues. Solely the CDR3 DNA is kept, with 42 bases framed from the first base. At the junction V is shortened by 4 bases and J by 5 bases; bases outside the gene matches: 4. CDR1 LNHDA and CDR2 SQIVND were looked up in the germline V gene (reference sequence). This clonotype was sampled from a man in his forties or fifties with acute or convalescent COVID-19. The source material was peripheral blood. Rearrangement joined TRBV19 to TRBJ2-4; a stretch of 8 junction bases matches TRBD1. At the DNA level, the sequence is TGTGCCAGTAGTACACAGGGGGGAGAAAACATTCAGTACTTC. It codes for CASSTQGGENIQYF.